This is a list of T cell receptor beta chains from one sample in a study of blood T cell repertoires in COVID-19. Clones were read by immunoSEQ multiplex PCR, and TCRdb kept only the in-frame ones, dropping some. The profile shows 200,000 to 250,000 clones, 82% of them singletons. The material sequenced was peripheral blood. The receptors stem from a woman of 80 years or more with acute or convalescent COVID-19. Each CDR3 is given with its conserved first and last residue.

v_call: TRBV2; j_call: TRBJ1-2; cdr3_length: 15; cdr3_aa: CASVGIGGAPFGYTF
v_call: TRBV19; j_call: TRBJ1-5; cdr3_length: 14; cdr3_aa: CASSIGTVNQPQHF
v_call: TRBV6-1; j_call: TRBJ1-6; cdr3_length: 16; cdr3_aa: CASSEVPTGWGSPLHF
v_call: TRBV6-5; j_call: TRBJ1-1; cdr3_length: 13; cdr3_aa: CVARAGGHTEAFF
v_call: TRBV19; j_call: TRBJ2-6; cdr3_length: 17; cdr3_aa: CASTTTSGGVGANVLTF
v_call: TRBV7-9; j_call: TRBJ2-1; cdr3_length: 14; cdr3_aa: CASARQGGYNEQFF
v_call: TRBV19; j_call: TRBJ2-1; cdr3_length: 14; cdr3_aa: CASSTSGGYNEQFF
v_call: TRBV28; j_call: TRBJ1-2; cdr3_length: 14; cdr3_aa: CASSRTDLNYGYTF
v_call: TRBV7-8; j_call: TRBJ1-2; cdr3_length: 14; cdr3_aa: CASSQGQGNYGYTF
v_call: TRBV27; j_call: TRBJ1-5; cdr3_length: 14; cdr3_aa: CASSLGAPSQPQHF
v_call: TRBV5-6; j_call: TRBJ1-1; cdr3_length: 14; cdr3_aa: CASGRGERYTEAFF
v_call: TRBV5-4; j_call: TRBJ2-1; cdr3_length: 13; cdr3_aa: CASSLEPGQGLIF
v_call: TRBV4-2; j_call: TRBJ1-6; cdr3_length: 14; cdr3_aa: CASSPREEESPLHF
v_call: TRBV4-1; j_call: TRBJ1-2; cdr3_length: 16; cdr3_aa: CASSQIGTGANYGYTF
v_call: TRBV18; j_call: TRBJ2-5; cdr3_length: 15; cdr3_aa: CASSPRDRVKETQYF
v_call: TRBV4-2; j_call: TRBJ2-3; cdr3_length: 16; cdr3_aa: CASSQDVPSGADTQYF
v_call: TRBV28; j_call: TRBJ1-5; cdr3_length: 14; cdr3_aa: CASSLPGINQPQHF
v_call: TRBV7-3; j_call: TRBJ2-3; cdr3_length: 15; cdr3_aa: CASSLSGGDTDTQYF
v_call: TRBV21-1; j_call: TRBJ2-7; cdr3_length: 14; cdr3_aa: CASSKDRELYEQYF
v_call: TRBV29-1; j_call: TRBJ1-1; cdr3_length: 13; cdr3_aa: CSTRGQVNTEAFF
v_call: TRBV19; j_call: TRBJ2-5; cdr3_length: 15; cdr3_aa: CASSPRGPGRETQYF
v_call: TRBV6-5; j_call: TRBJ2-1; cdr3_length: 15; cdr3_aa: CASSGGQVRVDEQFF
v_call: TRBV5-1; j_call: TRBJ1-2; cdr3_length: 16; cdr3_aa: CASSFGGQGANYGYTF
v_call: TRBV2; j_call: TRBJ2-1; cdr3_length: 14; cdr3_aa: CASRAGGDYNEQFF
v_call: TRBV13; j_call: TRBJ2-7; cdr3_length: 16; cdr3_aa: CASSFFRLRESYEQYF
v_call: TRBV6-5; j_call: TRBJ1-2; cdr3_length: 15; cdr3_aa: CASSYSPGANYGYTF
v_call: TRBV30; j_call: TRBJ1-3; cdr3_length: 13; cdr3_aa: CAWARGSGNTIYF
v_call: TRBV11-1; j_call: TRBJ2-1; cdr3_length: 14; cdr3_aa: CASSPDRGGVRQFF
v_call: TRBV6-5; j_call: TRBJ1-5; cdr3_length: 14; cdr3_aa: CASRTTGSNQPQHF
v_call: TRBV5-1; j_call: TRBJ2-4; cdr3_length: 14; cdr3_aa: CASSPGPSGRIQYF
v_call: TRBV2; j_call: TRBJ1-5; cdr3_length: 13; cdr3_aa: CASSEGGQSYQHF
v_call: TRBV11-2; j_call: TRBJ2-7; cdr3_length: 15; cdr3_aa: CASSLERSGGIEQYF
v_call: TRBV7-8; j_call: TRBJ1-1; cdr3_length: 14; cdr3_aa: CASSLVQAGTEAFF
v_call: TRBV18; j_call: TRBJ1-2; cdr3_length: 14; cdr3_aa: CASSSGQGNYGYTF
v_call: TRBV7-2; j_call: TRBJ1-3; cdr3_length: 16; cdr3_aa: CASSLAGARSGNTIYF
v_call: TRBV6-5; j_call: TRBJ2-7; cdr3_length: 11; cdr3_aa: CASRTSYEQYF
v_call: TRBV7-2; j_call: TRBJ2-1; cdr3_length: 15; cdr3_aa: CASSPSGTSNNEQFF
v_call: TRBV2; j_call: TRBJ2-5; cdr3_length: 13; cdr3_aa: CASSPGRGETQYF
v_call: TRBV7-2; j_call: TRBJ2-7; cdr3_length: 14; cdr3_aa: CASSLAGETYEQYF
v_call: TRBV7-3; j_call: TRBJ2-7; cdr3_length: 19; cdr3_aa: CASSLRPSGGAGHMDEQYF
v_call: TRBV7-2; j_call: TRBJ1-1; cdr3_length: 14; cdr3_aa: CASSLAGQGDRAFF
v_call: TRBV7-2; j_call: TRBJ2-3; cdr3_length: 12; cdr3_aa: CASSGGGDTQYF
v_call: TRBV7-3; j_call: TRBJ2-1; cdr3_length: 15; cdr3_aa: CASSPVGTGNNEQFF
v_call: TRBV28; j_call: TRBJ1-3; cdr3_length: 16; cdr3_aa: CASSGGGPYTGNTIYF
v_call: TRBV5-1; j_call: TRBJ2-3; cdr3_length: 14; cdr3_aa: CASSSGGVPDTQYF
v_call: TRBV7-9; j_call: TRBJ1-5; cdr3_length: 14; cdr3_aa: CASSSGLSNQPQHF
v_call: TRBV5-1; j_call: TRBJ2-2; cdr3_length: 15; cdr3_aa: CASYPGGMNTGELFF
v_call: TRBV29-1; j_call: TRBJ1-4; cdr3_length: 12; cdr3_aa: CSVGDRDEKLFF
v_call: TRBV19; j_call: TRBJ2-6; cdr3_length: 20; cdr3_aa: CASSRSPGPTGSSGANVLTF
v_call: TRBV7-6; j_call: TRBJ1-2; cdr3_length: 15; cdr3_aa: CASSLGSGGEGGYTF
v_call: TRBV5-1; j_call: TRBJ1-1; cdr3_length: 12; cdr3_aa: CASSDGGAEAFF
v_call: TRBV19; j_call: TRBJ2-5; cdr3_length: 14; cdr3_aa: CASSITGLMGTQYF
v_call: TRBV19; j_call: TRBJ1-2; cdr3_length: 13; cdr3_aa: CASSFREGYGYTF